This T cell receptor beta chain was recovered during a study of shared clonotypes between healthy human individuals. This clone has only a few counts. Generated by immunoSEQ multiplex PCR, the TCRdb table keeps only in-frame clones and is missing some. This sample yields a few million clones, of which around 93% are seen a single time; around 1.8% belongs to the top ten. The V gene lost 4 bases and the J gene lost 3 bases, with 8 bases spanning the gap. The CDR3 contains 13 residues. Germline CDR1 SGHKS, CDR2 YYEKEE (reference sequence). CD8 cells regarded as naive lacked CD45RO, were positively chosen for CCR7, and omitted terminally differentiated effector memory CD45RA+ cells.

This TCR was sampled from a man younger than 35 in good health. Some clones in this sample may be carry-over from other donors' samples. The chain links TRBV5-5 to TRBJ1-5; the D is unclear. The specimen sequenced was naive CD8+ T cells from PBMCs. This chain's CDR3 is CASSPSSNQPQHF. CDR3 nucleotides: TGTGCCAGCAGCCCTAGCTCCAATCAGCCCCAGCATTTT.